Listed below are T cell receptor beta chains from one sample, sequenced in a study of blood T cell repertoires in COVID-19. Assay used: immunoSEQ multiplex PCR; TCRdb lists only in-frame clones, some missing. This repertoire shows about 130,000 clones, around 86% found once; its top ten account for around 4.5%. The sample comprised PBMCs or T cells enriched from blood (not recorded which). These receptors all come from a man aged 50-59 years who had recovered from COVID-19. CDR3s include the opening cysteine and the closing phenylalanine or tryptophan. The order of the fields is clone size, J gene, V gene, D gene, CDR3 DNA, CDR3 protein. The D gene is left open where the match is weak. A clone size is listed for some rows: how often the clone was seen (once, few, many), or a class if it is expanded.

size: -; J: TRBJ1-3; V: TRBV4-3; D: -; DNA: TGCGCCAGCAGCCAGAATACAGGGTTCTCTGGAAACACCATATATTTT; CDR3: CASSQNTGFSGNTIYF
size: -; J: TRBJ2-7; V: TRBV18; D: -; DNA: TGTGCCAGCTCACCTGGACTTGGCGACGAGCAGTACTTC; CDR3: CASSPGLGDEQYF
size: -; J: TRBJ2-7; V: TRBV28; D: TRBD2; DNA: TGTGCCAGCAGTTTAACAGCGGGGCTGAACGAGCAGTACTTC; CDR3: CASSLTAGLNEQYF
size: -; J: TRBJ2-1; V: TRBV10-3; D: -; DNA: TGTGCCATCAGTGAACAGGGAATTACCTACAATGAGCAGTTCTTC; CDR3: CAISEQGITYNEQFF
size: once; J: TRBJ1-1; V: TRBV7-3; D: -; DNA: TGTGCCAGCAGCTCGCAGACAGACACTGAAGCTTTCTTT; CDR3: CASSSQTDTEAFF
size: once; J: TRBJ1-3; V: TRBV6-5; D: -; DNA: TGTGCCAGCAGGGCGGACTGGAACTCTGGAAACACCATATATTTT; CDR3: CASRADWNSGNTIYF
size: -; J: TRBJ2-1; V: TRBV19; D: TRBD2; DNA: TGTGCCAGTAGTATAATCGGCGCGGGAGCTAGGGACAATGAGCAGTTCTTC; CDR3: CASSIIGAGARDNEQFF
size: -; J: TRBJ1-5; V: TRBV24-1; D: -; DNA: TGTGCCACCAGTGATCCCCGGGCGGGCAGTTACAATCAGCCCCAGCATTTT; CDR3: CATSDPRAGSYNQPQHF
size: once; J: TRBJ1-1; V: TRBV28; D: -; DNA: TGTGCCAGCAGTTTTGGACAGCCGAACACTGAAGCTTTCTTT; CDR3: CASSFGQPNTEAFF
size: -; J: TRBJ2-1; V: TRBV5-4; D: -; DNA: TGTGCCAGCAGCCTGTTAAAGGGACAAAAAATAAGACGGTACAATGAGCAGTTCTTC; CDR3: CASSLLKGQKIRRYNEQFF
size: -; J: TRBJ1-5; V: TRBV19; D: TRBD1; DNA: TGTGCCAGCTCTCTAAGGGGGCAAGGTAGCAATCAGCCCCAGCATTTT; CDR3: CASSLRGQGSNQPQHF
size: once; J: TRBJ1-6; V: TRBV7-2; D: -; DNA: TGTGCCAGCAGTTCACAGAATAATTCACCCCTCCACTTT; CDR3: CASSSQNNSPLHF
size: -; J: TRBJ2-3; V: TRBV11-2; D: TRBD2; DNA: TGTGCCAGCAGCTTATCTAGCGGGAGAGGGGTGGTTACGCAGTATTTT; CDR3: CASSLSSGRGVVTQYF
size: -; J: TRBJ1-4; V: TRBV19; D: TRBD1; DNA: TGTGCCAGTAGTATTGGGACAGTGAAAAAACTGTTTTTT; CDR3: CASSIGTVKKLFF
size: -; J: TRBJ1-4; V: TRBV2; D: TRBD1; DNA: TGTGCCAGCAGTGATCGAGACAGGGCTAAACTGTTTTTT; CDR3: CASSDRDRAKLFF
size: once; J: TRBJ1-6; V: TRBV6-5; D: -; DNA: TGTGCCACCCACGAGGTGGAGGGTTCACCCCTCCACTTT; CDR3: CATHEVEGSPLHF
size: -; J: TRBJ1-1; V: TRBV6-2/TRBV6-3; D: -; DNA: TGTGCCAGCAACCCTCACTCTCATGACACTGAAGCTTTCTTT; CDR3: CASNPHSHDTEAFF
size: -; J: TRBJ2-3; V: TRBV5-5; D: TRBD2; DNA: TGTGCCAGCAGCTCGGGACTAGGTGCTAGCACAGATACGCAGTATTTT; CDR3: CASSSGLGASTDTQYF
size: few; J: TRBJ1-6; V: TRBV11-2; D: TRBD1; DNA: TGTGCCAGCAGCTTTGACAGGGGGGTATCCCTCCACTTT; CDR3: CASSFDRGVSLHF
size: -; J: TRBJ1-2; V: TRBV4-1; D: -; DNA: TGCGCCAGCAGCCAAGTTGTGGTAAGGACAGACAAACCCTATGGCTACACCTTC; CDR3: CASSQVVVRTDKPYGYTF
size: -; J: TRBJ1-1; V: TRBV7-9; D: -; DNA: TGTGCCAGCAGCTTAAAGATTCCGGGAAACACTGAAGCTTTCTTT; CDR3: CASSLKIPGNTEAFF
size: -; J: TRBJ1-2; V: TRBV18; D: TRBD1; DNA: TGTGCCAGCTCCCCGTTGGACAGGGGGCCGGATGGCTACACCTTC; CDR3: CASSPLDRGPDGYTF